The next 29 T cell receptor beta chains were all read from a single sample in a study of human T cells and chemical hapten exposure. In TCRdb, the RACE reads were re-called with MiXCR into one record per CDR3 protein. The sample lists approximately 100,000 distinct CDR3 sequences, 11% occurring once. Time point meaning: patch test 1, 2 weeks after DPC sensitization. Treatment in this sample: therapeutic diphenylcyclopropenone sensitization with weekly scalp DPC. The sample was whole blood, taken in connection with sensitization to the hapten diphenylcyclopropenone (DPC). These receptors were collected from a woman aged 40 to 50 with alopecia areata. Some clones in this sample may be carry-over from other donors' samples.

This clonotype was detected ten times or more. The chain is built from TRBV11-3 and TRBJ1-5, with D unresolved. CDR3 size: 17 residues. V was trimmed by 1 base and J by 0 bases, leaving 13 bases between them. Germline assignment: CDR1 SGHNT and CDR2 YENEEA. The CDR3 loop reads CASSLGSWKYSNQPQHF. The CDR3, as DNA: TGTGCCAGCAGCTTAGGTTCGTGGAAATATAGCAATCAGCCCCAGCATTTT.

This clonotype was observed at least ten times. The chain joins TRBV5-1 to TRBJ1-1, with 7 nucleotides matching TRBD1. Germline loops: CDR1 SGHRS, CDR2 YFSETQ. This CDR3 region has 18 residues. J lost 0 bases, V lost 1 base, and 12 bases had no gene match. The CDR3 region has the DNA TGCGCCAGCAGCTTGCGCCCCGAGGCAGGGGGAATGAACACTGAAGCTTTCTTT. Encoded protein: CASSLRPEAGGMNTEAFF.

The chain is built from TRBV27 and TRBJ1-2, with D unresolved. The CDR3 is made up of 13 amino acids. CDR1 is MNHEY, CDR2 SMNVEV, per germline (reference sequence). V was pared by 5 bases and J by 0 bases, with 7 bases between. In DNA, the CDR3 is TGTGCCAGCAGTCAACACTCTAACTATGGCTACACCTTC. This sequence encodes CASSQHSNYGYTF.

J is TRBJ2-7 and V is TRBV10-3, with 10 bases fitting TRBD2. The CDR3 has 14 residues. Trimming at V came to 5 bases and at J to 6 bases, leaving 7 bases not matched to a gene. Germline lookup yields CDR1 ENHRY and CDR2 SYGVKD. DNA of the CDR3: TGTGCCATCAGTCTAGCGGGAGTATTACGCGAGCAGTACTTC. It yields the protein CAISLAGVLREQYF.

This clonotype was observed a few times. This CDR3 is CSARPDRYQETQYF. The CDR3 nucleotides read TGCAGTGCTAGACCCGACAGGTACCAAGAGACCCAGTACTTC. V and J are TRBV20-1 and TRBJ2-5; D is possibly TRBD1 (6 bases). The CDR3 consists of 14 residues. Germline V lookup: CDR1 DFQATT, CDR2 SNEGSKA (reference sequence). V was trimmed by 2 bases and J by 0 bases, leaving 10 bases between them.

The chain employs TRBV20-1 and TRBJ2-7; 9 nucleotides line up with TRBD1. This CDR3 has 13 residues. Per the germline V gene, CDR1 is DFQATT and CDR2 is SNEGSKA (reference sequence). V dropped 5 bases and J dropped 5; count of bases not matched to a gene: 7. The CDR3 loop reads CSADRDRVHEQYF. DNA of the CDR3: TGCAGTGCTGACCGGGACAGGGTCCACGAGCAGTACTTC.

This clonotype appeared many times. In DNA, the CDR3 is TGCAGTGTTGGACAGGGCGGCGTCCTGACTTTC. It specifies CSVGQGGVLTF. The chain combines TRBV20-1 with TRBJ2-6, with 8 positions matching TRBD1. CDR3 length: 11 residues. CDR1 is DFQATT and CDR2 is SNEGSKA in the germline V gene (reference sequence). Trimming at V came to 7 bases and at J to 12 bases, leaving 5 bases not matched to a gene.

V gene TRBV7-2 combines with J gene TRBJ2-1, with 10 positions matching TRBD1. With V trimmed by 5 bases and J by 6 bases, 10 bases remained unmatched. Germline values: CDR1 SGHTA, CDR2 FQGNSA. CDR3 length equals 16 residues. This chain's CDR3 is CASSETRDRGGNEQFF. The CDR3 nucleotides read TGTGCCAGCAGCGAAACCCGGGACAGGGGCGGCAATGAGCAGTTCTTC.

In its sample, this clonotype was seen many times. The chain couples TRBV11-2 to TRBJ2-7; no clear D. The V gene lost 8 bases and the J gene lost 0 bases, with 8 bases spanning the gap. The CDR3 is made up of 12 amino acids. Germline V gene data show CDR1 as SGHAT and CDR2 as FQNNGV. CDR3 DNA: TGTGCCAGCCCCCGACCCTCCTACGAGCAGTACTTC. Translating gives CASPRPSYEQYF.

Many counts were recorded for this clonotype. The V gene is TRBV4-1, the J gene TRBJ2-7; D remains unclear. CDR1 and CDR2 (germline): MGHRA, YSYEKL. Trimming took 0 bases from V and 6 from J, leaving 12 bases between them. This CDR3 is 14 amino acids long. The CDR3 DNA reads TGCGCCAGCAGCCAAGATCCACCCCCGGGCGAGCAGTACTTC. This encodes CASSQDPPPGEQYF.

The table lists this clonotype with a count of one. The rearrangement links TRBV6-2 or TRBV6-3 to TRBJ2-5; no clear D gene. With 1 base removed from V and 3 bases from J, the gap between germline ends came to 6 bases. Germline V gene data show CDR1 as MNHEY and CDR2 as SVGEGT. The CDR3 contains 13 residues. In DNA, the CDR3 is TGTGCCAGCAGTTACTTATCAGAAGAGACCCAGTACTTC. This translates into CASSYLSEETQYF.

This clonotype was counted between two and nine times. This chain uses TRBV7-9 with TRBJ1-4, with D possibly TRBD1 on 6 matching bases. CDR3 length equals 13 residues. With 8 bases removed from V and 7 bases from J, the gap between germline ends came to 14 bases. Germline V gene sequence: CDR1 SEHNR, CDR2 FQNEAQ (reference sequence). The CDR3 region has the DNA TGTGCCAGCGCTCAAGGGGGTGGTGAAAAACTGTTTTTT. Residues: CASAQGGGEKLFF. Based on the CDR3 plus reference TRBV7-9 and TRBJ1-4, the full variable domain is DTGVSQNPRHKITKRGQNVTFRCDPISEHNRLYWYRQTLGQGPEFLTYFQNEAQLEKSRLLSDRFSAERPKGSFSTLEIQRTEQGDSAMYLCASAQGGGEKLFFGSGTQLSVL.

This clonotype occurred a few times. The chain links TRBV28 to TRBJ2-1, with TRBD2 matching 8 bases. This CDR3 is 13 amino acids long. CDR1 and CDR2 (germline): MDHEN, SYDVKM. V gave up 10 bases and J gave up 4 bases; unmatched junction bases: 6. The CDR3 protein is CATQGLGYNEQFF. CDR3 in DNA: TGTGCCACCCAGGGACTAGGGTACAATGAGCAGTTCTTC. The entire variable domain, with the rest obtained from reference TRBV28 and TRBJ2-1, is as follows: DVKVTQSSRYLVKRTGEKVFLECVQDMDHENMFWYRQDPGLGLRLIYFSYDVKMKEKGDIPEGYSVSREKKERFSLILESASTNQTSMYLCATQGLGYNEQFFGPGTRLTVL.

The chain couples TRBV29-1 to TRBJ2-7, with D possibly matching TRBD2 (6 bases). Trimming cost V 5 bases and J 3 bases, with 11 bases left between them. The CDR3 has 12 residues. The V gene's germline CDR1 is SQVTM and CDR2 ANQGSEA. CDR3 region: CSVYGSSYEQYF. CDR3 bases: TGCAGCGTTTACGGGAGTAGCTACGAGCAGTACTTC.

Points on this clonotype: This may be a read error: a much more frequent sequence differs by one nucleotide. The rearrangement joins TRBV20-1 to TRBJ1-6, with a tentative D call TRBD1 (6 bases). CDR1 and CDR2 (germline): DFQATT, SNEGSKA (reference sequence). The CDR3 spans 15 residues. V lost 0 bases and J 9 bases, leaving 15 bases between the germline ends. CDR3 residues: CSAREGGTYSSPLHF. The CDR3 DNA reads TGCAGTGCTAGAGAAGGTGGGACATACAGTTCACCCCTCCACTTT.

The chain carries TRBV5-4 and TRBJ2-6; no reliable D call. Deletions cut 1 base from V and 1 base from J, with 3 bases between. This CDR3 contains 14 residues. Germline values: CDR1 SGHNT, CDR2 YYREEE (reference sequence). In nucleotides, the CDR3 is TGTGCCAGCAGCTTGAGATCTGGGGCCAACGTCCTGACTTTC. Translated: CASSLRSGANVLTF.

At least ten counts were recorded for this clonotype. The chain has TRBV25-1 and TRBJ2-7; tentatively, D is TRBD2 (5 bases). V was clipped by 1 base and J by 0 bases, with 10 bases between them. Looked up from germline, CDR1 is MGHDK and CDR2 is SYGVNS. The length of the CDR3 is 15 residues. The CDR3 nucleotides read TGTGCCAGCAGTGAATTTAGAGGGATCTCCTACGAGCAGTACTTC. Its protein product is CASSEFRGISYEQYF.

This clonotype was counted only a few times. V is TRBV4-1 and J is TRBJ2-1; D is possibly TRBD1 or TRBD2 (5 bases each). The CDR3 is made up of 16 amino acids. The V gene's germline CDR1 is MGHRA and CDR2 YSYEKL. V lost 1 base to trimming and J lost 8 bases, with 18 bases between them. DNA of the CDR3: TGCGCCAGCAGCCAAGCCGGGACGACCACTTCGGATGAGCAGTTCTTC. It translates to CASSQAGTTTSDEQFF.

This clonotype was detected many times. This chain links TRBV19 with TRBJ1-5; 9 positions match TRBD1. V lost 4 bases to trimming and J lost 2 bases; unmatched junction nucleotides: 9. From germline, CDR1 is LNHDA and CDR2 SQIVND (reference sequence). The CDR3 length is 17 residues. CDR3: CASSTRDRVSGNQPQHF. The CDR3 nucleotides read TGTGCCAGTAGTACCCGGGACAGGGTATCGGGCAATCAGCCCCAGCATTTT. Together with reference TRBV19 and TRBJ1-5, the CDR3 gives the full variable domain: DGGITQSPKYLFRKEGQNVTLSCEQNLNHDAMYWYRQDPGQGLRLIYYSQIVNDFQKGDIAEGYSVSREKKESFPLTVTSAQKNPTAFYLCASSTRDRVSGNQPQHFGDGTRLSIL.

This clonotype was seen just once. The V and J genes are TRBV29-1 and TRBJ1-2; tentatively, D is TRBD1 (5 bases). The CDR3 totals 15 residues. Trimming cost V 8 bases and J 0 bases, with 19 bases left between them. Germline V gives CDR1 SQVTM, CDR2 ANQGSEA. CDR3 loop: CSPRGRWSSNYGYTF. The CDR3 nucleotides are TGCAGCCCGAGGGGCAGGTGGAGTTCTAACTATGGCTACACCTTC.

This clonotype has only a few counts. The V and J genes are TRBV15 and TRBJ1-1; the D is unclear. Germline V gives CDR1 LNHNV, CDR2 YYDKDF (reference sequence). The V and J ends lost 1 base and 7 bases respectively, with 7 bases between them. The CDR3 contains 12 residues. The CDR3 sequence: CATSRVGSEAFF. The CDR3 nucleotides are TGTGCCACCAGCAGAGTGGGGAGTGAAGCTTTCTTT.

The V call is TRBV27, the J call TRBJ2-1, with 12 bases lining up with TRBD2. CDR3 length equals 16 residues. Trimming cost V 5 bases and J 4 bases; bases outside gene matches: 6. From germline, CDR1 is MNHEY and CDR2 SMNVEV (reference sequence). This chain's CDR3 is CASSPLTSGRYNEQFF. CDR3 sequence (DNA): TGTGCCAGCAGTCCCCTGACTAGCGGGAGATACAATGAGCAGTTCTTC.

This clonotype showed up many times. The rearrangement joins TRBV6-2 or TRBV6-3 to TRBJ2-1; D tentatively reads TRBD1 or TRBD2 (5 bases each). V gave up 2 bases and J gave up 0 bases, with 11 bases separating them. Germline assignment: CDR1 MNHEY and CDR2 SVGEGT. This CDR3 comprises 16 residues. CDR3 residues: CASSYARDRSYNEQFF. The DNA for the CDR3 is TGTGCCAGCAGTTACGCCAGGGACCGCTCCTACAATGAGCAGTTCTTC.

This clonotype was counted a few times. The chain combines TRBV19 with TRBJ2-3, with D unclear. With 4 bases removed from V and 3 bases from J, the gap between germline ends came to 14 bases. There are 15 residues in the CDR3. In germline, CDR1 is LNHDA, CDR2 SQIVND (reference sequence). The CDR3 sequence is CASSSLGGVTDTQYF. The CDR3 nucleotides are TGTGCCAGTAGTAGCCTGGGTGGGGTAACAGATACGCAGTATTTT.

There are many counts of this clonotype. The chain has TRBV20-1 and TRBJ2-7, with a weak D call TRBD1 (5 bases). CDR1 is DFQATT, CDR2 SNEGSKA, per germline (reference sequence). Trimming pared 6 bases from V and 6 bases from J, leaving 15 bases between. This CDR3 spans 12 amino acids. The CDR3: CSAQQGNREQYF. The CDR3 DNA follows: TGCAGTGCACAGCAGGGAAATCGCGAGCAGTACTTC.

This clonotype has a count of ten or more. This chain uses TRBV28 with TRBJ1-1; possible D gene TRBD1, 5 bases. Germline loops: CDR1 MDHEN, CDR2 SYDVKM. V was pared by 2 bases and J by 8 bases, with 12 bases between. This CDR3 region has 13 residues. The CDR3, as DNA: TGTGCCAGCAGTTTAGGGGTCGGGACGGAAGCTTTCTTT. Translated, it gives CASSLGVGTEAFF.

There are many counts of this clonotype. The chain is built from TRBV11-2 and TRBJ1-5, with D unresolved. The CDR3 contains 14 residues. V was trimmed by 0 bases and J by 6 bases, leaving 9 bases between them. Germline V lookup: CDR1 SGHAT, CDR2 FQNNGV. In nucleotides, the CDR3 is TGTGCCAGCAGCTTAGATCTTGGGGTTCAGCCCCAGCATTTT. Its protein is CASSLDLGVQPQHF.

The chain combines TRBV3-1 with TRBJ2-1, with TRBD2 identical over 13 bases. The V segment lost 10 bases and the J segment 9 bases; nucleotides outside the gene matches: 6. Germline CDR1 and CDR2: LGHDT and YNNKEL (reference sequence). There are 13 residues in the CDR3. CDR3 sequence: CAIGLAGVGEQFF. CDR3 nucleotides: TGTGCCATTGGACTAGCGGGAGTCGGTGAGCAGTTCTTC.

This clonotype was recorded at least ten times. This chain joins TRBV24-1 and TRBJ2-1, with 10 bases fitting TRBD2. The V gene's germline CDR1 is KGHDR and CDR2 SFDVKD. The J segment lost 7 bases and the V segment lost 4 bases, leaving 9 bases of the junction unmatched. The CDR3 loop spans 16 amino acids. The chain's CDR3 is CATSDRAGGPGNEQFF. CDR3 coding DNA: TGTGCCACCAGTGACCGAGCGGGAGGGCCGGGGAATGAGCAGTTCTTC.